This T cell receptor (beta chain) appears in the sequencing data of a study of blood T cells in healthy people across ages. This clonotype was recorded a few times. Germline loops: CDR1 LGHNA, CDR2 YSLEER. The CDR3 is 14 amino acids. V was shortened by 4 bases and J by 5 bases, with 14 bases between the two germline ends. Next came a second PCR, run for about 7 to 12 cycles, which used a sample-barcoded 5' primer along with a J-beta primer mix. Each CDR3 protein is one row after TCRdb ran MiXCR on the 5' RACE reads. The sample holds approximately 2,000,000 distinct CDR3 sequences, around 42% seen once.

The chain joins TRBV4-3 to TRBJ1-1, with a possible D match to TRBD1 (6 bases). The sequenced material came from blood. This receptor was identified in a human donor in good health. The CDR3 region has the DNA TGCGCCAGCAGCCCCATAGGGGGGAAAACTGAAGCTTTCTTT. Its translation is CASSPIGGKTEAFF.